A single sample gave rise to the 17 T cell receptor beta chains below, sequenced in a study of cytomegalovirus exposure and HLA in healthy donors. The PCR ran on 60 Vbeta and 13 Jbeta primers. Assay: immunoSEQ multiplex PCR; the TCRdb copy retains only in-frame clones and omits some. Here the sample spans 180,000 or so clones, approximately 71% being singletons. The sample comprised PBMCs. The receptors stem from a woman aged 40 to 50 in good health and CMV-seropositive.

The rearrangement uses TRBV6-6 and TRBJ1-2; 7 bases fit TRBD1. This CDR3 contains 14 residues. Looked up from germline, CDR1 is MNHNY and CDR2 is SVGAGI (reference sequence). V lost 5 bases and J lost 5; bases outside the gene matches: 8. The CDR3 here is CASSQPGQHYGYTF. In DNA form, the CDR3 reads TGTGCCAGCAGTCAACCGGGACAGCATTATGGCTACACCTTC.

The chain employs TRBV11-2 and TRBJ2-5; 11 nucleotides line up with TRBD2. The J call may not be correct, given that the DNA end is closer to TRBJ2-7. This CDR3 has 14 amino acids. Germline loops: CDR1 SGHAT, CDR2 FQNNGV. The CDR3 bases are TGTGCCAGCAGCTTTACTAGCGGGAGCGGCGAGCAGTACTTC. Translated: CASSFTSGSGEQYF.

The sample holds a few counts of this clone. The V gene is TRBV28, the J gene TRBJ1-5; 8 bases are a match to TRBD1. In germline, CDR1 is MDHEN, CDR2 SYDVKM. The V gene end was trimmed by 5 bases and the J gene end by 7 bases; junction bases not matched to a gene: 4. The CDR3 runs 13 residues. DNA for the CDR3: TGTGCCAGCAGTGCGACAGGGGTACAGCCCCAGCATTTT. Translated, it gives CASSATGVQPQHF.

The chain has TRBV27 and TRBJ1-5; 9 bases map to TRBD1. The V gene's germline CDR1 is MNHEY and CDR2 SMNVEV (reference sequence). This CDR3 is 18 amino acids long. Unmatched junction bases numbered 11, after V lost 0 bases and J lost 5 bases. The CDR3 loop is CASSLSPTGTGNHQPQHF. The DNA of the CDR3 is TGTGCCAGCAGTTTATCCCCCACTGGGACAGGGAATCATCAGCCCCAGCATTTT.

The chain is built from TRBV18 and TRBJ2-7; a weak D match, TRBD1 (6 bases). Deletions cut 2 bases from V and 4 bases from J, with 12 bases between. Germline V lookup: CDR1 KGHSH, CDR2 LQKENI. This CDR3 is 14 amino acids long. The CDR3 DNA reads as TGTGCCAGCTCACCAGGGGGCGTTTATTACGAGCAGTACTTC. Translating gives CASSPGGVYYEQYF.

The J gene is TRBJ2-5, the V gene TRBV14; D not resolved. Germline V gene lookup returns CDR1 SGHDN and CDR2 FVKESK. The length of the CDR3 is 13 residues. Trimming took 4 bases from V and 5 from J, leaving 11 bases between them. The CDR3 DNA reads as TGTGCCAGCAGCCCCTTGGGCCTGGAGACCCAGTACTTC. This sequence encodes CASSPLGLETQYF. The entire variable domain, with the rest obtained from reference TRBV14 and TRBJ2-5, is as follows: EAGVTQFPSHSVIEKGQTVTLRCDPISGHDNLYWYRRVMGKEIKFLLHFVKESKQDESGMPNNRFLAERTGGTYSTLKVQPAELEDSGVYFCASSPLGLETQYFGPGTRLLVL.

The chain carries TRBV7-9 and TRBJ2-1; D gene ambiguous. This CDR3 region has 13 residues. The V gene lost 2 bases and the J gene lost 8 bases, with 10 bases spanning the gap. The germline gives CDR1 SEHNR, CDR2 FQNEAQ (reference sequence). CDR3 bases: TGTGCCAGCAGCTTAAGGATAGCAGATGAGCAGTTCTTC. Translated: CASSLRIADEQFF.

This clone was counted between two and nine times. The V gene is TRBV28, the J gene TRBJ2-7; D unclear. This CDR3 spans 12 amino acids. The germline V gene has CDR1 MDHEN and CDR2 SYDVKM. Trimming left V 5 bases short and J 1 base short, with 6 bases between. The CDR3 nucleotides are TGTGCCAGCAGTCCCCTATCCTACGAGCAGTACTTC. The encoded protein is CASSPLSYEQYF.

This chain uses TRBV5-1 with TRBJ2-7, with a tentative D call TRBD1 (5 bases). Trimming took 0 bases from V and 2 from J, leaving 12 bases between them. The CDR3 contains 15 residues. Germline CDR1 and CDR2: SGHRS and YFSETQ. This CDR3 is CASSLAAGSPYEQYF. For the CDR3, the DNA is TGCGCCAGCAGCTTGGCTGCAGGGTCCCCCTACGAGCAGTACTTC.

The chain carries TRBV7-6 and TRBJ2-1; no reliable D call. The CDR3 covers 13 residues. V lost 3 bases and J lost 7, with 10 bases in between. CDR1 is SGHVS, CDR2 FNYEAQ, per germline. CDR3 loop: CASSFSDHNEQFF. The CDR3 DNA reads TGTGCCAGCAGCTTCAGCGATCATAATGAGCAGTTCTTC.

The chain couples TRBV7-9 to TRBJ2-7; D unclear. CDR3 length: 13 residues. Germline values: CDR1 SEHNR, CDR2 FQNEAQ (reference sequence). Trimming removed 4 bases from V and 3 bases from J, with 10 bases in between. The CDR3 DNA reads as TGTGCCAGCAGCTCCCCTACCCTCTACGAGCAGTACTTC. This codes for CASSSPTLYEQYF.

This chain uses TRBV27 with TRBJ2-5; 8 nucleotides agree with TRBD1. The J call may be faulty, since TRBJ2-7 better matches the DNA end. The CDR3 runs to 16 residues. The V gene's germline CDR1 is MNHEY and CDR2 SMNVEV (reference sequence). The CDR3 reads CASSLFPVDRGYEQYF. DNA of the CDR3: TGTGCCAGCAGTTTATTCCCCGTAGACAGGGGCTACGAGCAGTACTTC.

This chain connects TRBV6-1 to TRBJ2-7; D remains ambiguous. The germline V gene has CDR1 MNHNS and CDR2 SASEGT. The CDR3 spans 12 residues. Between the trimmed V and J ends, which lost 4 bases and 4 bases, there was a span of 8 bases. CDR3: CASSAYGYEQYF. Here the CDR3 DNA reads TGTGCCAGCAGTGCCTACGGTTACGAGCAGTACTTC.

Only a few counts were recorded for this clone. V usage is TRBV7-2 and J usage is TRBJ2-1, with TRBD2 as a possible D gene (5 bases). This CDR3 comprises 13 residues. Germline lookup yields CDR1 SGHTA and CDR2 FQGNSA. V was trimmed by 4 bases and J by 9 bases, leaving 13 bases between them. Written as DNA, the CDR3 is TGTGCCAGCAGCTCCCGCCTAGCTGGTGAGCAGTTCTTC. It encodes CASSSRLAGEQFF.

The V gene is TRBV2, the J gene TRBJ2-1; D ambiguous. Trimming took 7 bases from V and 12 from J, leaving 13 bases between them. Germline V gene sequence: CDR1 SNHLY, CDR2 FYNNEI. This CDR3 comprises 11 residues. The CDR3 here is CASTSGLPQFF. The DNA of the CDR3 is TGTGCCAGCACCTCCGGGTTGCCGCAGTTCTTC.

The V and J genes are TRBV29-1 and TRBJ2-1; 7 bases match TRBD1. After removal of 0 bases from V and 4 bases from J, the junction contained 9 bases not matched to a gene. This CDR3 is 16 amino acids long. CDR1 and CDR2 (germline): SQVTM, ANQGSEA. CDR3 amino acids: CSVEDDPGGFYNEQFF. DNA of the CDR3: TGCAGCGTTGAAGACGACCCAGGGGGATTTTACAATGAGCAGTTCTTC.

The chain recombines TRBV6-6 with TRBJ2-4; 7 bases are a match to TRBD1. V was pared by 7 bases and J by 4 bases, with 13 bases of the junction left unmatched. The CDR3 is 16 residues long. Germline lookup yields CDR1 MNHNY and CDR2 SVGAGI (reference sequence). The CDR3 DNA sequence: TGTGCCAGCACCCCAATGGGGACAGCCTCGAAAAACATTCAGTACTTC. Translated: CASTPMGTASKNIQYF.